This T cell receptor beta chain was captured by sequencing in a study of shared clonotypes between healthy human individuals. Concerning this clone itself: This specimen includes other DNA sequences encoding the same CDR3.

V dropped 4 bases and J dropped 2 bases, with 11 bases sitting between them. The CDR3 extends over 14 amino acids. The germline CDR1 and CDR2 sequences are SGHRS and YFSETQ. At a deep level, the assay was run. Clones were read by immunoSEQ multiplex PCR, and TCRdb kept only the in-frame ones, dropping some. The repertoire includes around 2.1 million clones, about 94% of them detected once, and roughly 0.13% sits in the top ten. Source material: naive CD4+ T cells sorted from blood. Subset denoted: CD45RA+ positively selected. The clonotype comes from a man aged 18 to 30 in good health. The chain is built from TRBV5-1 and TRBJ2-3, with D possibly matching TRBD1 (6 bases). Here the CDR3 reads CASSPDRYTDTQYF. As DNA, the CDR3 is TGCGCCAGCAGCCCGGACAGATACACAGATACGCAGTATTTT.